Shown below are 14 T cell receptor beta chains from a single sample sequenced in a study of a mutant IDH1 vaccine in newly diagnosed glioma. The time point was: baseline, week 1 (first vaccination visit). The treatment: pre-vaccination baseline after standard-of-care therapy. The table came from immunoSEQ multiplex PCR; TCRdb's copy has only in-frame clones and leaves some out. This table has about 27,000 clones, roughly 93% appearing once. The input for sequencing was PBMCs, taken from a glioma patient treated with radiotherapy, temozolomide or both. All receptors come from a man aged 40-50 years with glioma.

The gene calls are TRBV6-6 and TRBJ1-5; D remains ambiguous. The CDR3 covers 13 residues. V was trimmed by 7 bases and J by 0 bases, leaving 7 bases between them. Germline lookup yields CDR1 MNHNY and CDR2 SVGAGI (reference sequence). The CDR3 coding sequence is TGTGCCAGCACCCAAAATAGCAATCAGCCCCAGCATTTT. Translated, it gives CASTQNSNQPQHF.

The J gene is TRBJ1-5, the V gene TRBV7-9, with TRBD1 as a possible D gene (5 bases). V was trimmed by 3 bases and J by 12 bases, leaving 12 bases between them. Per the germline V gene, CDR1 is SEHNR and CDR2 is FQNEAQ (reference sequence). The CDR3 loop spans 12 amino acids. The CDR3 DNA reads TGTGCCAGCAGCTTGGCGGGGGTTGACCAGCATTTT. It translates to CASSLAGVDQHF.

The rearrangement links TRBV7-9 to TRBJ2-5, with 8 bases matching TRBD2. The end of the DNA is better explained by TRBJ2-7, so the J call may be wrong. The CDR3 loop spans 15 amino acids. Germline CDR1 is SEHNR and CDR2 is FQNEAQ (reference sequence). The chain's CDR3 is CASSKPSGSTYEQYF. The CDR3, as DNA: TGTGCCAGCAGCAAACCCAGCGGGAGCACGTACGAGCAGTACTTC.

The table lists this clone with a few counts. The genes are TRBV5-4 and TRBJ2-1; the match to TRBD2 covers 7 bases. CDR1 is SGHNT, CDR2 YYREEE, per germline (reference sequence). Losses at the gene ends were 0 bases for V and 3 bases for J; bases not matched to a gene: 3. The CDR3 runs 15 residues. The CDR3 nucleotides are TGTGCCAGCAGCTTGGGGGCTAGCGGCTACAATGAGCAGTTCTTC. Its protein is CASSLGASGYNEQFF.

This chain connects TRBV6-5 to TRBJ1-2; perhaps TRBD1 as D (5 bases). The length of the CDR3 is 14 residues. CDR1 MNHEY and CDR2 SVGAGI come from the germline V gene. Trimming pared 0 bases from V and 14 bases from J, leaving 19 bases between. CDR3 nucleotides: TGTGCCAGCAGTTACTCTTGGGGAGGACACCCGGAAACCTTC. It yields the protein CASSYSWGGHPETF.

The chain is built from TRBV27 and TRBJ2-7, with a possible D match to TRBD2 (5 bases). Trimming took off 5 bases at V and 2 bases at J, with 10 bases between the two ends. CDR1 is MNHEY, CDR2 SMNVEV, per germline (reference sequence). The CDR3 covers 13 residues. CDR3 protein: CASSPGLTYEQYF. The CDR3 region has the DNA TGTGCCAGCAGTCCTGGACTTACCTACGAGCAGTACTTC.

The V gene is TRBV4-1, the J gene TRBJ1-1, with no clear D. Trimming pared 0 bases from V and 7 bases from J, leaving 6 bases between. Looked up from germline, CDR1 is MGHRA and CDR2 is YSYEKL. The CDR3 is 12 residues long. This chain's CDR3 is CASSQEGNEAFF. The CDR3 DNA reads TGCGCCAGCAGCCAAGAGGGGAATGAAGCTTTCTTT.

The rearrangement uses TRBV10-1 and TRBJ1-6; no firm D call. With 5 bases removed from V and 6 bases from J, the gap between germline ends came to 11 bases. This CDR3 comprises 14 residues. Germline V gene lookup returns CDR1 WNHNN and CDR2 SYGVQD (reference sequence). The DNA for the CDR3 is TGCGCCAGCAGTCCCGGGAGTAGTAATTCACCCCTCCACTTT. As protein: CASSPGSSNSPLHF.

This clone has just one count. The CDR3 DNA is TGTGCCAGCAGCGAGGACTTACTAGCTAATGAAAAACTGTTTTTT. This translates into CASSEDLLANEKLFF. This sequence joins TRBV7-9 and TRBJ1-4; the D is unclear. The CDR3 totals 15 residues. Trimming took 5 bases from V and 3 from J, leaving 13 bases between them. CDR1 is SEHNR, CDR2 FQNEAQ, per germline (reference sequence).

The chain recombines TRBV30 with TRBJ1-2; perhaps TRBD1 as D (5 bases). In germline, CDR1 is GTSNPN, CDR2 SVGIG (reference sequence). The CDR3 loop spans 12 amino acids. Deletions cut 3 bases from V and 2 bases from J, with 7 bases between. CDR3 protein: CAWRKGNYGYTF. Here the CDR3 DNA reads TGTGCCTGGAGAAAGGGGAACTATGGCTACACCTTC.

This rearrangement joins TRBV6-6 to TRBJ2-7, with D maybe TRBD1 (5 bases). Between the trimmed V and J ends, which lost 3 bases and 1 base, there was a span of 10 bases. CDR3 size: 14 residues. Germline values: CDR1 MNHNY, CDR2 SVGAGI (reference sequence). The CDR3 sequence: CASSYQQVSYEQYF. The CDR3, as DNA: TGTGCCAGCAGTTATCAACAGGTGTCCTACGAGCAGTACTTC.

The J gene is TRBJ1-3, the V gene TRBV19; TRBD1 matches at 7 bases. The CDR3 spans 13 residues. V dropped 10 bases and J dropped 4; count of bases not matched to a gene: 7. CDR1 and CDR2 (germline): LNHDA, SQIVND (reference sequence). The CDR3 DNA reads as TGTGCCACCACTCCGGGACAGGGAAACACCATATATTTT. It codes for CATTPGQGNTIYF.

The V call is TRBV13, the J call TRBJ2-7, with D maybe TRBD1 (6 bases). The CDR3 extends over 16 amino acids. Per germline, CDR1 PRHDT and CDR2 FYEKMQ (reference sequence). V was cut by 5 bases and J by 5 bases, with 22 bases left in between. CDR3 in amino acids: CASSTSTGSPLNEQYF. In DNA form, the CDR3 reads TGTGCCAGCAGCACAAGCACAGGGTCCCCTTTAAACGAGCAGTACTTC.

This sequence joins TRBV27 and TRBJ2-7; D unclear. Trimming removed 4 bases from V and 3 bases from J, with 10 bases in between. The V gene's germline CDR1 is MNHEY and CDR2 SMNVEV (reference sequence). The CDR3 has 13 amino acids. CDR3 region: CASSSLTHYEQYF. In DNA form, the CDR3 reads TGTGCCAGCAGTTCCCTGACCCACTACGAGCAGTACTTC.